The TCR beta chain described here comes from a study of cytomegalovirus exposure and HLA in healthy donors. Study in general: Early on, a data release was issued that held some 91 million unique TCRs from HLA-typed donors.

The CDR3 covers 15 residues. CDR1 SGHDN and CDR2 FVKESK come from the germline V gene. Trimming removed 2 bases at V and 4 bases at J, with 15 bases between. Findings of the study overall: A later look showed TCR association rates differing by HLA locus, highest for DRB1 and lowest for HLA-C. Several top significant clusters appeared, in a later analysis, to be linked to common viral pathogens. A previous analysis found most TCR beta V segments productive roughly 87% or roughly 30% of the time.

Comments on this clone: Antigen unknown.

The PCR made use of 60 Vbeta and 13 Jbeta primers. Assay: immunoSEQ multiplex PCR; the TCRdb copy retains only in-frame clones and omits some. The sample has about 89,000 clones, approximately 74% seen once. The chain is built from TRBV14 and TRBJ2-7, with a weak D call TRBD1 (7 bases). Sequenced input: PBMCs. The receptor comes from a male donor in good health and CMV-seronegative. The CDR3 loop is CASSQTAGGWYEQYF. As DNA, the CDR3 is TGTGCCAGCAGCCAAACGGCAGGGGGGTGGTACGAGCAGTACTTC.